This T cell receptor beta chain was profiled in a study of STAT5B mutations in CD4+ large granular lymphocyte leukemia. Study background: Among healthy controls, a particular HLA allele went with more CDR3 'QG' motifs. General study findings and limits: Patient CD4-sorted repertoires looked more clonal than healthy CD4+ repertoires, even without putative leukemic clones.

Sequencing was at survey level. TCRdb's table, derived via immunoSEQ multiplex PCR, lists solely in-frame clones and lacks some. This sample has 40,000 to 50,000 clones, with 80% to 85% found just once. Regarding this clone: Its antigen is not known.

This CDR3 has 11 amino acids. Germline V gene sequence: CDR1 MNHEY, CDR2 SVGAGI. The V gene lost 7 bases and the J gene lost 5 bases, with 7 bases spanning the gap. The chain links TRBV6-5 to TRBJ2-3, with D uncertain. The specimen was CD4+ T cells from blood buffy coats. This TCR came from a human donor in good health. In DNA, the CDR3 is TGTGCCAGCATGCGGTTAGATACGCAGTATTTT. Translation: CASMRLDTQYF.